This T cell receptor beta chain was recovered during a study of T cell responses to AZD1222 COVID-19 vaccine. This CDR3 contains 13 residues. Germline values: CDR1 SGHTA, CDR2 FQGNSA. The V segment lost 5 bases and the J segment 7 bases; nucleotides outside the gene matches: 6. Overall study results and limits: Just a handful of AZD1222 recipients tested seropositive at baseline. Donors, mostly white British, included more females; clonal diversity was possibly underestimated. Increased Spike-specific TCR breadth and depth were observed after two AZD1222 doses. Along spike, vaccine-associated CD4 TCRs were found throughout, with dominance at 160-218 and 743-854.

Note on this clone: Its antigen is not known.

Produced via immunoSEQ multiplex PCR; TCRdb's table is partial and in-frame only. Counted here are 150,000 to 200,000 clones, roughly 92% occurring once; the ten biggest clones make up approximately 1.4%. V and J are TRBV7-2 and TRBJ1-1; 8 bases map to TRBD1. This clonotype was obtained from an adult in good health. The input for sequencing was peripheral blood, taken on day 0 of AZD1222 vaccination. The CDR3 sequence: CASSPGGWNEAFF. CDR3 DNA: TGTGCCAGCAGCCCAGGGGGCTGGAATGAAGCTTTCTTT.